This T cell receptor beta chain appears in the sequencing data of a study of T cell clusters in autoimmune cytopenias. One tube held mixed TRB-A and TRB-B primer pools for touch-down PCR. Reanalyzing the multiplex PCR reads, TCRdb keeps one entry per CDR3 protein, without DNA. Its clone listing holds about 8,400 distinct CDR3 sequences. Germline V lookup: CDR1 ENHRY, CDR2 SYGVKD. The CDR3 totals 13 residues. About this clonotype: Antigen specificity is unknown.

Findings and limits, study-wide: Comparing secondary cytopenia with chronic lymphocytic leukemia showed no cluster-lack signature, apparently masked by lymphoma repertoire. TRB repertoire shifts in secondary cytopenia and chronic lymphocytic leukemia mostly reflected lymphoma, not autoimmunity. Primary autoimmune cytopenia patients appeared to lack physiological T cell clusters present in healthy donors. The T cell clusters were defined only in silico, without experimental functional validation.

TRB was amplified from roughly 0.25 ug of peripheral blood genomic DNA per sample. The chain employs TRBV10-3 and TRBJ1-5; with no DNA, the TCRdb D assignment of TRBD1 cannot be verified. The sample consisted of peripheral blood. This clonotype was sampled from a human donor with an autoimmune cytopenia or autoimmune hepatitis (not recorded which). The CDR3 loop is CAISGGANQPQHF.